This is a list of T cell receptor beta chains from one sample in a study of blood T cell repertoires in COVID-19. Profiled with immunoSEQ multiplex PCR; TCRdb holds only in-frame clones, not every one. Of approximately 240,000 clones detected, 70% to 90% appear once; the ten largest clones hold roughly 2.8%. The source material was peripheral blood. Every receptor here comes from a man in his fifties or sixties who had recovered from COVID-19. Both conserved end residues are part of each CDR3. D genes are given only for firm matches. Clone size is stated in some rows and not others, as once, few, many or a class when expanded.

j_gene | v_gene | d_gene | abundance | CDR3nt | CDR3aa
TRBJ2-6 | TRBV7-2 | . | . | TGTGCCAGCAGCCCATACTCCCCCTCTGGGGCCAACGTCCTGACTTTC | CASSPYSPSGANVLTF
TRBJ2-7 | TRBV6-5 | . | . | TGTGCCAGCACCGGGGGGCTGGAGCAGTACTTC | CASTGGLEQYF
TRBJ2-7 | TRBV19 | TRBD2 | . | TGTGCCAGTAGTATGGGTCTAGCGGGAGGCTACGAGCAGTACTTC | CASSMGLAGGYEQYF
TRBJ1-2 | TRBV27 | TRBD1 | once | TGTGCCAGCAGTCCAGGGACAGTCTATGGCTACACCTTC | CASSPGTVYGYTF
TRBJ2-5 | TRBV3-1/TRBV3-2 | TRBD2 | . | TGTGCCAGCAGCCCTCTCGGGGGGGGTCAAGAGACCCAGTACTTC | CASSPLGGGQETQYF
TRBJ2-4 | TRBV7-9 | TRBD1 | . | TGTGCCAGCAGCCGTAGACAGGGGGAGATTGGCAAAAACATTCAGTACTTC | CASSRRQGEIGKNIQYF
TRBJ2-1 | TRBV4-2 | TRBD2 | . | TGTGCCAGCAGCCCGAGGACTAGCGGGGTAAGCTCCTACAATGAGCAGTTCTTC | CASSPRTSGVSSYNEQFF
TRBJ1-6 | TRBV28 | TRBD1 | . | TGTGCCAGCAGTCTGGACAGGGGATATAATTCACCCCTCCACTTT | CASSLDRGYNSPLHF
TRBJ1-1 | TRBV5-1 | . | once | TGCGCCAGCAGCTTTGTGCAGGCCCAGAACACTGAAGCTTTCTTT | CASSFVQAQNTEAFF
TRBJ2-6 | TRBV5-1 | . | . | TGCGCCAGCAGCTCTGGACAGACACACTCTGGGGCCAACGTCCTGACTTTC | CASSSGQTHSGANVLTF
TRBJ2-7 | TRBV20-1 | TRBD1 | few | TGCAGTGCTAGTCCAGGGGGCTTAGGATCCCTCGAGCAGTACTTC | CSASPGGLGSLEQYF
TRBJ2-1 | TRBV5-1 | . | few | TGCGCCAGCAGCTCGATGACAGGCTTCGACTCCTACAATGAGCAGTTCTTC | CASSSMTGFDSYNEQFF
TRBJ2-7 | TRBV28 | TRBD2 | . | TGTGCCAGCAGTTTTAGCGGGAGATGGTCCTACGAGCAGTACTTC | CASSFSGRWSYEQYF
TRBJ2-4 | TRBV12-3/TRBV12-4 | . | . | TGTGCCAGCAGTTTTGCGGGGGCTAGCATTCAGTACTTC | CASSFAGASIQYF
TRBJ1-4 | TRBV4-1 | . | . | TGCGCCAGCAGCTTTACAGGGAAGGGGATTAATGAAAAACTGTTTTTT | CASSFTGKGINEKLFF
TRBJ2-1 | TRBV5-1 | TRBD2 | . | TGCGCCAGCAGCTTGGTGGTAGCGGGCTCGGGGGGTGAGCAGTTCTTC | CASSLVVAGSGGEQFF
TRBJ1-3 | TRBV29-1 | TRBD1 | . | TGCAGCGTTGAAGTAGCGGGACAGGGCGGCCTCTCTTCTGGAAACACCATATATTTT | CSVEVAGQGGLSSGNTIYF
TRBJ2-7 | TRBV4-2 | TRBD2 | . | TGTGCCAGCAGCCAAGTCTGGGGCGGGAGGCACGAGCAGTACTTC | CASSQVWGGRHEQYF
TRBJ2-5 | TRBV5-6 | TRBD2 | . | TGTGCCAGCAGCCAGACTAGCGTACAAGAGACCCAGTACTTC | CASSQTSVQETQYF